A selection of T cell receptor beta chains follows, all from one sample in a study of cytomegalovirus exposure and HLA in healthy donors. The table came from immunoSEQ multiplex PCR; TCRdb's copy has only in-frame clones and leaves some out. This sample contains about 200,000 clones. Sequenced input: PBMCs. The receptors shown here come from a girl aged 2 to 9 in good health and CMV-seropositive. Each CDR3 is given with its conserved first and last residue. D genes are given only for firm matches.

D gene	J gene	V gene	CDR3 protein	CDR3 DNA
TRBD2	TRBJ2-3	TRBV9	CASSVGRTSGSTDTQYF	TGTGCCAGCAGCGTAGGAAGGACTAGCGGAAGCACAGATACGCAGTATTTT
TRBD1	TRBJ2-2	TRBV19	CASNRAGGLNANTGELFF	TGTGCCAGTAATCGGGCAGGGGGCCTGAACGCGAACACCGGGGAGCTGTTTTTT
TRBD2	TRBJ2-1	TRBV27	CASSGTSEGQFF	TGTGCCAGCAGTGGGACTAGCGAGGGGCAGTTCTTC
TRBD1	TRBJ2-2	TRBV19	CASSILTGGASGELFF	TGTGCCAGTAGTATTCTTACAGGGGGCGCGAGCGGGGAGCTGTTTTTT
NA	TRBJ2-7	TRBV4-1	CASSQAAQGHSYEQYF	TGCGCCAGCAGCCAAGCGGCGCAGGGACACTCCTACGAGCAGTACTTC
NA	TRBJ1-5	TRBV27	CASRDGGNQPQHF	TGTGCCAGCAGGGATGGAGGGAATCAGCCCCAGCATTTT
NA	TRBJ2-3	TRBV2	CASSGERTDTQYF	TGTGCCAGCAGTGGTGAGCGCACAGATACGCAGTATTTT
TRBD2	TRBJ2-2	TRBV18	CASSPPGRAAGELFF	TGTGCCAGCTCACCACCGGGGAGGGCCGCCGGGGAGCTGTTTTTT
TRBD2	TRBJ2-3	TRBV7-3	CASSLTSGRSTDTQYF	TGTGCCAGCAGCTTAACTAGCGGGAGGAGCACAGATACGCAGTATTTT
TRBD2	TRBJ2-7	TRBV5-4	CASSSGLAETYEQYF	TGTGCCAGCAGCTCGGGACTAGCGGAAACCTACGAGCAGTACTTC
TRBD2	TRBJ2-7	TRBV7-6	CASSLAGGDASYEQYF	TGTGCCAGCAGCTTAGCGGGGGGGGACGCATCCTACGAGCAGTACTTC
TRBD2	TRBJ2-1	TRBV9	CASSPQREYLYEQFF	TGTGCCAGCAGCCCCCAGCGGGAGTACTTATATGAGCAGTTCTTC
NA	TRBJ2-7	TRBV7-6	CASSLDSSSSYEQYF	TGTGCCAGCAGCTTAGACTCCTCTAGCTCCTACGAGCAGTACTTC
TRBD2	TRBJ2-3	TRBV7-9	CASSPQTSGSTDTQYF	TGTGCCAGCAGCCCTCAGACTAGCGGGAGCACAGATACGCAGTATTTT
NA	TRBJ1-2	TRBV7-9	CASSTGQTGYTF	TGTGCCAGCAGCACCGGACAAACCGGCTACACCTTC
NA	TRBJ2-5	TRBV2	CASSETYRAWETQYF	TGTGCCAGCAGTGAAACCTACAGGGCGTGGGAGACCCAGTACTTC
NA	TRBJ1-2	TRBV15	CATSRGLLTGNDGYTF	TGTGCCACCAGCAGAGGGCTCCTTACAGGGAATGATGGCTACACCTTC
TRBD1	TRBJ1-1	TRBV6-5	CASKQGNSRTEAFF	TGTGCCAGCAAACAGGGGAACAGCCGGACTGAAGCTTTCTTT
NA	TRBJ1-6	TRBV11-1	CASSFSRDGSSYNSPLHF	TGTGCCAGCAGCTTTAGCCGGGACGGGAGCTCCTATAATTCACCCCTCCACTTT
NA	TRBJ1-2	TRBV7-2	CASSLAGLNPYGYTF	TGTGCCAGCAGCTTAGCGGGACTTAACCCCTATGGCTACACCTTC
NA	TRBJ2-6	TRBV30	CAWSEGVSGANVLTF	TGTGCCTGGAGTGAGGGAGTTTCTGGGGCCAACGTCCTGACTTTC
NA	TRBJ2-7	TRBV10-2	CASSGEDYEQYF	TGCGCCAGCAGTGGAGAGGACTACGAGCAGTACTTC
NA	TRBJ1-6	TRBV7-9	CASSPGSPLHF	TGTGCCAGCAGCCCGGGGTCACCCCTCCACTTT
TRBD1	TRBJ2-1	TRBV5-1	CASSWTGSSYNEQFF	TGCGCCAGCAGCTGGACAGGGAGCTCCTACAATGAGCAGTTCTTC
NA	TRBJ1-3	TRBV6-5	CASSYGQSIGNTIYF	TGTGCCAGCAGTTACGGGCAGTCTATAGGAAACACCATATATTTT
NA	TRBJ2-5	TRBV7-9	CASSPSTTLETQYF	TGTGCCAGCAGCCCGTCGACAACGCTCGAGACCCAGTACTTC
TRBD1	TRBJ1-6	TRBV5-6	CASSQGAGSPLHF	TGTGCCAGCAGCCAGGGGGCTGGGTCACCCCTCCACTTT
TRBD2	TRBJ2-7	TRBV4-1	CASSRELAEWGYEQYF	TGCGCCAGCAGCCGAGAACTAGCGGAGTGGGGCTACGAGCAGTACTTC
NA	TRBJ2-7	TRBV19	CASSRDTYEQYF	TGTGCCAGTAGTAGGGACACCTACGAGCAGTACTTC
NA	TRBJ1-5	TRBV5-5	CASSLGHSNQPQHF	TGTGCCAGCAGCTTGGGACATAGCAATCAGCCCCAGCATTTT
NA	TRBJ1-1	TRBV5-5	CASSAMGGNTEAFF	TGTGCCAGCAGCGCCATGGGGGGGAACACTGAAGCTTTCTTT
TRBD2	TRBJ2-1	TRBV2	CASRGLAGGVYNEQFF	TGTGCCAGCAGGGGACTAGCGGGAGGTGTTTACAATGAGCAGTTCTTC
NA	TRBJ1-5	TRBV4-1	CASSQDRTANNQPQHF	TGCGCCAGCAGCCAAGATAGGACAGCGAACAATCAGCCCCAGCATTTT
NA	TRBJ1-4	TRBV5-4	CASSTWPGATNEKLFF	TGTGCCAGCAGCACCTGGCCAGGGGCAACTAATGAAAAACTGTTTTTT
NA	TRBJ2-3	TRBV6-5	CASSHTDTQYF	TGTGCCAGCAGTCACACAGATACGCAGTATTTT
NA	TRBJ1-5	TRBV21-1	CASSEPKGQTYSNQPQHF	TGTGCCAGCAGCGAGCCAAAGGGACAGACCTATAGCAATCAGCCCCAGCATTTT